Below, 28 T cell receptor beta chains from the same sample are listed, as sequenced in a study of T cells in Graves' hyperthyroidism and ophthalmopathy. The investigators amplified TCR beta CDR3 regions from RNA transcripts. An initial round of RT-PCR targeting the TCR CDR3 relied on the HTBI primer set. TCRdb reprocessed the multiplex PCR reads via MiXCR and lists one record per CDR3 protein. Of about 300,000 distinct CDR3 sequences in the sample, roughly 13% were seen once. The sample consisted of blood. The receptors were sampled from a woman aged 25 to 39 with Graves' hyperthyroidism that later progressed to Graves' ophthalmopathy.

The chain joins TRBV14 to TRBJ2-7; perhaps D is TRBD1 or TRBD2 (5 bases each). Trimming pared 0 bases from V and 0 bases from J, leaving 9 bases between. Germline lookup yields CDR1 SGHDN and CDR2 FVKESK. This CDR3 has 15 residues. CDR3 protein: CASSQDWGNSYEQYF. Written as DNA, the CDR3 is TGTGCCAGCAGCCAAGATTGGGGGAACTCCTACGAGCAGTACTTC.

The CDR3 is CASSIVRGEKLFF. The CDR3 region has the DNA TGTGCCAGTAGTATCGTCAGGGGTGAAAAACTGTTTTTT. The chain carries TRBV19 and TRBJ1-4, with D possibly being TRBD1 (6 bases). Trimming stripped 3 bases from V and 7 bases from J, with 9 bases between. The germline V gene has CDR1 LNHDA and CDR2 SQIVND (reference sequence). This CDR3 is 13 amino acids long.

This clonotype has at least ten counts. The chain has TRBV7-2 and TRBJ2-3; TRBD2 agrees at 16 bases. This CDR3 region has 18 residues. V shed 1 base and J 6 bases; nucleotides not matched to a gene: 7. Germline V CDR1 and CDR2: SGHTA, FQGNSA. Here the CDR3 reads CASSLVGLAGGPRDTQYF. As DNA, the CDR3 is TGTGCCAGCAGCTTAGTGGGACTAGCGGGAGGGCCGAGGGATACGCAGTATTTT.

Here the CDR3 DNA reads TGTGCCAGCAGTTACTCGTTTAATGCCGGGACCAGCAATGAGCAGTTCTTC. It specifies CASSYSFNAGTSNEQFF. The rearrangement joins TRBV6-5 to TRBJ2-1; TRBD1 or TRBD2 may be the D gene (5 bases each). CDR3 length: 17 residues. The V end lost 0 bases, the J end lost 6 bases, and 18 bases lay between the germline ends. Germline lookup yields CDR1 MNHEY and CDR2 SVGAGI.

In its sample, this clonotype was seen many times. This chain joins TRBV7-6 and TRBJ2-1, with a weak D call TRBD2 (6 bases). CDR3 length: 12 amino acids. Germline V lookup: CDR1 SGHVS, CDR2 FNYEAQ. The germline V and J ends were trimmed by 5 bases and 6 bases, with 8 bases remaining between them. CDR3 in DNA: TGTGCCAGCAGCCCGGGAGTCAATGAGCAGTTCTTC. It encodes CASSPGVNEQFF.

This clonotype was seen a handful of times. The chain employs TRBV7-9 and TRBJ1-4; D unclear. Trimming took 5 bases from V and 2 from J, leaving 9 bases between them. The CDR3 has 14 residues. Germline CDR1 and CDR2: SEHNR and FQNEAQ (reference sequence). The CDR3 region has the DNA TGTGCCAGCAGCCCCCTGGTTACTAATGAAAAACTGTTTTTT. Translating it yields CASSPLVTNEKLFF. Together with reference TRBV7-9 and TRBJ1-4, the CDR3 gives the full variable domain: DTGVSQNPRHKITKRGQNVTFRCDPISEHNRLYWYRQTLGQGPEFLTYFQNEAQLEKSRLLSDRFSAERPKGSFSTLEIQRTEQGDSAMYLCASSPLVTNEKLFFGSGTQLSVL.

V and J are TRBV20-1 and TRBJ1-6, with D possibly matching TRBD1 (5 bases). Germline V gene sequence: CDR1 DFQATT, CDR2 SNEGSKA (reference sequence). There are 16 residues in the CDR3. Trimming cost V 3 bases and J 7 bases, with 19 bases left between them. The CDR3 nucleotides are TGCAGTGCTAGTCCCGGGACGGGGAGCTTGAATTCACCCCTCCACTTT. Amino acid sequence: CSASPGTGSLNSPLHF.

This clonotype was observed at least ten times. J is TRBJ2-1 and V is TRBV6-2 or TRBV6-3; the match to TRBD2 covers 7 bases. The trim removed 2 bases at V and 0 bases at J, leaving 19 bases unmatched. The germline V gene has CDR1 MNHEY and CDR2 SVGEGT. The CDR3 is 21 residues long. The DNA of the CDR3 is TGTGCCAGCAGTTACGGGGTGGGGGGGAGCACTGATCTAAGCTCCTACAATGAGCAGTTCTTC. Translation gives CASSYGVGGSTDLSSYNEQFF.

This clonotype was seen ten or more times. This chain links TRBV20-1 with TRBJ2-1, with D perhaps TRBD1 (5 bases). V lost 5 bases and J lost 8, with 13 bases in between. This CDR3 contains 12 residues. Looked up from germline, CDR1 is DFQATT and CDR2 is SNEGSKA (reference sequence). The CDR3: CSAGALGDEQFF. The CDR3 DNA sequence: TGCAGTGCTGGGGCCCTTGGAGATGAGCAGTTCTTC.

This clonotype was counted ten times or more. This chain uses TRBV12-3 or TRBV12-4 with TRBJ1-4; a possible D gene is TRBD1 (6 bases). The V end lost 6 bases, the J end lost 8 bases, and 16 bases lay between the germline ends. This CDR3 spans 14 amino acids. For the CDR3, the DNA is TGTGCCAGCAGCCCGAGGGGGTTGAAGGAAAAACTGTTTTTT. Translated, it gives CASSPRGLKEKLFF.

V is TRBV5-1 and J is TRBJ1-2, with D perhaps matching TRBD1 (5 bases). The CDR3 is 13 amino acids. The V end was cut by 4 bases, the J end by 9 bases, with 16 bases between. Germline-derived CDR1 and CDR2 are SGHRS and YFSETQ. This chain's CDR3 is CASSQDTVESYTF. Here the CDR3 DNA reads TGCGCCAGCAGCCAGGACACGGTTGAGAGCTACACCTTC.

This chain connects TRBV28 to TRBJ2-1, with D possibly TRBD2 on 6 matching bases. Germline CDR1 reads MDHEN; CDR2 reads SYDVKM. With 5 bases removed from V and 6 bases from J, the gap between germline ends came to 14 bases. This CDR3 contains 14 residues. The CDR3 loop is CASSPLGGANEQFF. For the CDR3, the DNA is TGTGCCAGCAGTCCCCTCGGCGGGGCCAATGAGCAGTTCTTC.

The sample holds a few counts of this clonotype. The chain is built from TRBV7-3 and TRBJ2-7, with TRBD2 matching 9 bases. Germline V gene data show CDR1 as SGHTA and CDR2 as FQGTGA. The CDR3 is made up of 15 amino acids. The V and J ends lost 1 base and 1 base, in that order; junction bases with no gene match: 2. This CDR3 is CASSLRLAVSYEQYF. The CDR3 nucleotides are TGTGCCAGCAGCTTAAGACTAGCGGTGTCCTACGAGCAGTACTTC.

This clonotype is labeled medium-sized. This chain uses TRBV7-2 with TRBJ1-5; D is uncertain. There are 15 residues in the CDR3. The V end lost 4 bases, the J end lost 3 bases, and 13 bases lay between the germline ends. CDR1 is SGHTA, CDR2 FQGNSA, per germline. CDR3 in amino acids: CASSSGVKDNQPQHF. The CDR3 DNA sequence: TGTGCCAGCAGCTCCGGGGTAAAGGACAATCAGCCCCAGCATTTT.

Ten or more counts support this clonotype. The CDR3 is CASSRITGAQGPQHF. The CDR3 DNA is TGTGCCAGCTCACGGATCACAGGGGCCCAGGGGCCCCAGCATTTT. The chain joins TRBV18 to TRBJ1-5, with 7 bases fitting TRBD1. CDR1 is KGHSH and CDR2 is LQKENI in the germline V gene. The length of the CDR3 is 15 residues. The ends lost 4 bases at V and 9 bases at J; junction bases unmatched: 12.

Many counts were recorded for this clonotype. One base away lies a much larger clone, so this may be a sequencing read error. The chain couples TRBV28 to TRBJ2-1; TRBD2 might be the D (6 bases). V was shortened by 11 bases and J by 8 bases, with 13 bases between the two germline ends. The CDR3 spans 11 residues. Germline values: CDR1 MDHEN, CDR2 SYDVKM. CDR3 in DNA: TGTGCCTGCGGGACGGAACATGAGCAGTTCTTC. Its protein product is CACGTEHEQFF.

The chain links TRBV6-2 or TRBV6-3 to TRBJ1-3, with D possibly TRBD1 on 5 matching bases. Trimming removed 6 bases from V and 4 bases from J, with 16 bases in between. Per germline, CDR1 MNHEY and CDR2 SVGEGT. The CDR3 is made up of 15 amino acids. As DNA, the CDR3 is TGTGCCAGCAGCCCTCGAACGTGGGACGGAAACACCATATATTTT. It codes for CASSPRTWDGNTIYF.

V gene TRBV3-1 combines with J gene TRBJ2-7; D tentatively fits TRBD1 or TRBD2 (5 bases each). Per germline, CDR1 LGHDT and CDR2 YNNKEL (reference sequence). CDR3 length: 17 residues. The V end was cut by 4 bases, the J end by 4 bases, with 23 bases between. CDR3 sequence reads: CASSLSRGRDGIYEQYF. DNA for the CDR3: TGTGCCAGCAGCCTTTCTCGAGGCCGGGACGGGATATACGAGCAGTACTTC.

Ten or more counts support this clonotype. The gene calls are TRBV7-2 and TRBJ2-5, with D maybe TRBD2 (6 bases). V lost 2 bases to trimming and J lost 5 bases, with 18 bases between them. The CDR3 has 16 residues. CDR1 and CDR2 from the germline V gene are SGHTA and FQGNSA. The CDR3 reads CASSLRGPGVRETQYF. DNA for the CDR3: TGTGCCAGCAGCTTACGCGGTCCGGGAGTTCGGGAGACCCAGTACTTC. Drawing the rest from reference TRBV7-2 and TRBJ2-5, the complete variable domain is GAGVSQSPSNKVTEKGKDVELRCDPISGHTALYWYRQSLGQGLEFLIYFQGNSAPDKSGLPSDRFSAERTGGSVSTLTIQRTQQEDSAVYLCASSLRGPGVRETQYFGPGTRLLVL.

This clonotype was detected ten times or more. V gene TRBV24-1 combines with J gene TRBJ2-7; 11 bases align to TRBD2. V trimming: 6 bases; J trimming: 5 bases; junction bases outside the gene matches: 2. CDR1 KGHDR and CDR2 SFDVKD come from the germline V gene. This CDR3 spans 13 amino acids. The CDR3 spells CATSNSGRDEQYF. The CDR3 bases are TGTGCCACCAGTAATAGCGGGAGGGACGAGCAGTACTTC.

This clonotype was observed a handful of times. The rearrangement links TRBV4-3 to TRBJ2-1, with D possibly TRBD2 on 6 matching bases. V gave up 1 base and J gave up 4 bases, with 11 bases separating them. Germline V CDR1 and CDR2: LGHNA, YSLEER. The CDR3 runs to 15 residues. DNA for the CDR3: TGCGCCAGCAGCCAAGCGGGAGTAAGATACAATGAGCAGTTCTTC. Residues: CASSQAGVRYNEQFF.

This clonotype was seen a few times. Since a much larger clone is just one base distant, this may be a read error. The chain recombines TRBV28 with TRBJ1-2; 12 bases match TRBD1. This CDR3 is 15 amino acids long. Germline-derived CDR1 and CDR2 are MDHEN and SYDVKM. DNA of the CDR3: TGTGTCAGCAGTTCCGCCGGGACAGGGGGCGCTGGCTACACCTTC. It translates to CVSSSAGTGGAGYTF.

This clonotype has ten or more counts. The rearrangement links TRBV28 to TRBJ2-1, with 7 bases identical to TRBD2. J gave up 3 bases and V 3 bases, and 11 bases lay outside the gene matches. The CDR3 is 17 amino acids. CDR1 is MDHEN and CDR2 is SYDVKM in the germline V gene. CDR3 DNA sequence: TGTGCCAGCAGTTTTAATAGCGGGTGGAGGGACTACAATGAGCAGTTCTTC. Protein sequence: CASSFNSGWRDYNEQFF.

This clonotype has a count of ten or more. The gene calls are TRBV20-1 and TRBJ2-5; TRBD2 matches 11 bases. V shed 3 bases, J shed 4 bases, and the junction held 16 bases outside the gene matches. The CDR3 has 18 residues. Germline values: CDR1 DFQATT, CDR2 SNEGSKA (reference sequence). DNA for the CDR3: TGCAGTGCTAGTCCCTGGCTGCCGGGACTAGCGGACGGAGAGACCCAGTACTTC. It encodes CSASPWLPGLADGETQYF.

About this clonotype itself: One base away lies a much larger clone, so this may be a sequencing read error. The genes are TRBV15 and TRBJ1-4; perhaps TRBD1 as D (5 bases). Trimming left V 0 bases short and J 5 bases short, with 13 bases between. There are 16 residues in the CDR3. CDR1 LNHNV and CDR2 YYDKDF come from the germline V gene (reference sequence). The chain's CDR3 is CATSRDGVAGNEKLFF. The CDR3 DNA reads TGTGCCACCAGCAGAGATGGGGTGGCAGGGAATGAAAAACTGTTTTTT. Full variable domain (rest looked up from reference TRBV15 and TRBJ1-4): DAMVIQNPRYQVTQFGKPVTLSCSQTLNHNVMYWYQQKSSQAPKLLFHYYDKDFNNEADTPDNFQSRRPNTSFCFLDIRSPGLGDTAMYLCATSRDGVAGNEKLFFGSGTQLSVL.

This clonotype was observed many times. The V and J genes are TRBV12-3 or TRBV12-4 and TRBJ2-7, with 7 bases aligning to TRBD2. The J segment lost 2 bases and the V segment lost 5 bases, leaving 6 bases of the junction unmatched. This CDR3 is 14 amino acids long. DNA of the CDR3: TGTGCCAGCAGTCGGGACTACCGGACCTACGAGCAGTACTTC. Translating gives CASSRDYRTYEQYF.

This clonotype occurred many times. The V and J genes are TRBV5-8 and TRBJ2-3; unclear D gene. The CDR3 contains 15 residues. Germline-derived CDR1 and CDR2 are SGHTS and YDEGEE. Trimming took off 2 bases at V and 2 bases at J, with 12 bases between the two ends. The CDR3 DNA reads as TGTGCCAGCAGCTTCGGTAATAGCTTCACAGATACGCAGTATTTT. Its protein is CASSFGNSFTDTQYF.

In this sample, this clonotype turned up many times. The chain has TRBV7-2 and TRBJ2-7, with D perhaps matching TRBD2 (6 bases). The V end lost 4 bases, the J end lost 2 bases, and 9 bases lay between the germline ends. The length of the CDR3 is 13 residues. The V gene's germline CDR1 is SGHTA and CDR2 FQGNSA. CDR3 in amino acids: CASSYGGTYEQYF. The CDR3 region has the DNA TGTGCCAGCAGCTACGGAGGGACCTACGAGCAGTACTTC.